This T cell receptor (beta chain) was identified during a study of T cell repertoires in cytomegalovirus infection. Study overall: CMV epitopes that were recently identified and HLA-C-restricted were used alongside well-studied HLA-B-restricted ones. Matching HLA type, along with CMV infection, was indicated by public TCR beta signatures.

As regards this clonotype: Its specificity is unknown.

Germline V gives CDR1 SGHTA, CDR2 FQGNSA. V dropped 4 bases and J dropped 7; count of bases not matched to a gene: 24. The CDR3 totals 21 residues. TCRdb re-analysed the reads in MiXCR, keeping a single row per CDR3 protein. The sample gives more than 20,000 distinct CDR3 sequences, about 40% of which show up once; approximately 94% is in the top ten. V usage is TRBV7-2 and J usage is TRBJ2-7; TRBD2 aligns across 14 bases. This clonotype was sampled from a human donor in good health (CMV status not recorded). Some clones in this sample may be carry-over from other donors' samples. Source: CD8+ T cells from cultured PBMCs, taken from culture after CMV antigen stimulation. The CDR3 coding sequence is TGTGCCAGCAGCTCTCTTATCCGCCCGTCGGGACTAGCGGGAGTATTTAGAGAGCAGTACTTC. Translated, it gives CASSSLIRPSGLAGVFREQYF.